This T cell receptor beta chain comes out of a study of early T cells in non-severe SARS-CoV-2 infection. This CDR3 has 17 residues. J was trimmed by 7 bases and V by 5 bases; bases with no gene match: 15. TCRdb reprocessed the 5' RACE reads with MiXCR, giving one entry per CDR3 protein. The sample shows more than 55,000 distinct CDR3 sequences, roughly 13% of them seen only once. The receptor comes from an adult who was a healthcare worker with PCR-confirmed SARS-CoV-2 infection or an uninfected control (not recorded which). V is TRBV12-3 or TRBV12-4 and J is TRBJ2-3; 10 bases line up with TRBD2. The material was whole blood, obtained at baseline. The CDR3 DNA is TGTGCCAGCAGTCCCCATACCACTAGCGGGATCAGGAATACGCAGTATTTT. As protein: CASSPHTTSGIRNTQYF.